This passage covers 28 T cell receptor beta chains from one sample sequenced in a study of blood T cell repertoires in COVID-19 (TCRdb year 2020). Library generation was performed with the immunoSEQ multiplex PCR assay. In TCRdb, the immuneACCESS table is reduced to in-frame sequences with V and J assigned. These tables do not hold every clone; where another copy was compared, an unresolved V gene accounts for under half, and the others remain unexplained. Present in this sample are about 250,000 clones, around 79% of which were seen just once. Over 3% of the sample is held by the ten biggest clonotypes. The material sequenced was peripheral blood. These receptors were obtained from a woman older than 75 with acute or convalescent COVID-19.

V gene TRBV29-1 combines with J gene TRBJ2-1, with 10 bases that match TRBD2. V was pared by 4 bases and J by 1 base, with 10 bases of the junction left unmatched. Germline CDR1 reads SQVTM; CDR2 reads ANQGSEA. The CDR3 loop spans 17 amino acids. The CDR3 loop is CSVAGLAHPSSYNEQFF. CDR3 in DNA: TGCAGCGTTGCGGGACTAGCGCACCCTTCTTCCTACAATGAGCAGTTCTTC.

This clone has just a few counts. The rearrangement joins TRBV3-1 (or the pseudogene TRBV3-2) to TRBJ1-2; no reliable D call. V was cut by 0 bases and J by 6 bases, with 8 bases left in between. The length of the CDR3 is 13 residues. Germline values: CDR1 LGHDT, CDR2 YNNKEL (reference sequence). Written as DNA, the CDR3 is TGTGCCAGCAGCCAAGATTGGAGGGATGGCTACACCTTC. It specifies CASSQDWRDGYTF.

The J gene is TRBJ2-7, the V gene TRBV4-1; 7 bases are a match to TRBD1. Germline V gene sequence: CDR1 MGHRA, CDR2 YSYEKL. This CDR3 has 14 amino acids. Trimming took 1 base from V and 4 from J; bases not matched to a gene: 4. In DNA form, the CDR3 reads TGCGCCAGCAGCCAAGCTCCAGGGGGTTACGAGCAGTACTTC. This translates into CASSQAPGGYEQYF.

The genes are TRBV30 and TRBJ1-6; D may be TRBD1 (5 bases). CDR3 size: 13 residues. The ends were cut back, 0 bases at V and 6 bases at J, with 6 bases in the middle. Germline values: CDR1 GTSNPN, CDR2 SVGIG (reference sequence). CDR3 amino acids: CAWSVGPNSPLHF. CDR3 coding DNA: TGTGCCTGGAGTGTGGGGCCTAATTCACCCCTCCACTTT.

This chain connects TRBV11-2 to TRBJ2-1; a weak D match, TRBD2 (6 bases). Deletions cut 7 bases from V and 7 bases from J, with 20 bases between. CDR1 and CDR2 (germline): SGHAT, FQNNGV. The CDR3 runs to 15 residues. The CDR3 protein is CASTPRTTRSNEQFF. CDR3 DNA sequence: TGTGCCAGCACCCCCCGTACGACTAGGTCAAATGAGCAGTTCTTC.

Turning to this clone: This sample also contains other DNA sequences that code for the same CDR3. The DNA for the CDR3 is TGTGCCAGCAGCTTATTAGTATACGAGCAGTACTTC. Translating gives CASSLLVYEQYF. The rearrangement links TRBV11-2 to TRBJ2-7; D unclear. V was pared by 2 bases and J by 4 bases, with 6 bases between. Per the germline V gene, CDR1 is SGHAT and CDR2 is FQNNGV. The CDR3 length is 12 residues.

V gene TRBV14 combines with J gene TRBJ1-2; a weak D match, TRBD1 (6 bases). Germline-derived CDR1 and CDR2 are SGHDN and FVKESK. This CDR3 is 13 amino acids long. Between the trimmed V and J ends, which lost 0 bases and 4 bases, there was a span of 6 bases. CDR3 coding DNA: TGTGCCAGCAGCCAAGAAGGGGGCTATGGCTACACCTTC. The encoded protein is CASSQEGGYGYTF.

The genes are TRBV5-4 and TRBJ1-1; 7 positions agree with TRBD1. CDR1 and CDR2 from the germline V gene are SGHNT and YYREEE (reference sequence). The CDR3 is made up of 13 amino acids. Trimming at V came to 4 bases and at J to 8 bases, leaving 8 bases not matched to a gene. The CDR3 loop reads CASSRNRDSEAFF. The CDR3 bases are TGTGCCAGCAGCCGGAACCGGGACAGCGAAGCTTTCTTT.

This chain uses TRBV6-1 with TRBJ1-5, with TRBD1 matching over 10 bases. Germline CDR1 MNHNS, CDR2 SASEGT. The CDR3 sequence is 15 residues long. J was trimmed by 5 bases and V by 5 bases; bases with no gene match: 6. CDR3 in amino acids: CASSKGQGVYQPQHF. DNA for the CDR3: TGTGCCAGCAGTAAAGGACAGGGGGTTTATCAGCCCCAGCATTTT.

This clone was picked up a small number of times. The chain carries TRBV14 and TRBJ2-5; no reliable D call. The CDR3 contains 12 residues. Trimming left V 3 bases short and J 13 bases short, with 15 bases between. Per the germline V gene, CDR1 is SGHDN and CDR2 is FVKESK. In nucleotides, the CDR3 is TGTGCCAGCAGCCAGTTGCCCCCGAGAGTGTACTTC. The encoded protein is CASSQLPPRVYF.

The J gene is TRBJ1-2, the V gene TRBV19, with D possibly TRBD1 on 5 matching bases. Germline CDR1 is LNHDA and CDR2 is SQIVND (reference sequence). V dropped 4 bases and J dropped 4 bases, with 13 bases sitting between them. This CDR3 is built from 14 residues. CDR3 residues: CASSTSGEFYGYTF. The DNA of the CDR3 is TGTGCCAGTAGTACCTCGGGGGAGTTCTATGGCTACACCTTC.

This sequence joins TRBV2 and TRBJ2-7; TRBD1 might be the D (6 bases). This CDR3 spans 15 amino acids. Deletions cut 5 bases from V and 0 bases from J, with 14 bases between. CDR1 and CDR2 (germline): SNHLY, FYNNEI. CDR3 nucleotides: TGTGCCAGCAGTCCTCAGGGGCGGATCTCCTACGAGCAGTACTTC. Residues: CASSPQGRISYEQYF.

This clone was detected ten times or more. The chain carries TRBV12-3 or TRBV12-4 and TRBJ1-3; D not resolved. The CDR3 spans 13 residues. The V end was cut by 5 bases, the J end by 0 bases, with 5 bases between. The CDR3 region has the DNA TGTGCCAGCAGTGAGGGCTCTGGAAACACCATATATTTT. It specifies CASSEGSGNTIYF.

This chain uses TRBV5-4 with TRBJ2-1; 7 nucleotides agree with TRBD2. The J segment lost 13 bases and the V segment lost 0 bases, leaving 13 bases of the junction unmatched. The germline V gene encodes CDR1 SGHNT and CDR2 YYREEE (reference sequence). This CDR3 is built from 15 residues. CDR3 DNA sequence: TGTGCCAGCAGCTTGGGGACTAGTAATTATAGGGAACAGTTCTTC. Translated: CASSLGTSNYREQFF.

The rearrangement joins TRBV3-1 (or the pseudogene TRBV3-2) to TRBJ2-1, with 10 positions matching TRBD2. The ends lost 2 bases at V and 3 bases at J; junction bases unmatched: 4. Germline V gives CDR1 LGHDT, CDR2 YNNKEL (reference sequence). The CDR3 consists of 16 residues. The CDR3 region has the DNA TGTGCCAGCAGCCAACTAGCGGGAGATGTCTACAATGAGCAGTTCTTC. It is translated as CASSQLAGDVYNEQFF.

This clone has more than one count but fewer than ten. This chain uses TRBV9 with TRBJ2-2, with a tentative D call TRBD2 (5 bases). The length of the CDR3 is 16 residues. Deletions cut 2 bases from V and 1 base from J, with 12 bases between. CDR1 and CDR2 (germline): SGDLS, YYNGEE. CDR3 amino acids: CASSVGSVGNTGELFF. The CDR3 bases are TGTGCCAGCAGCGTGGGTAGCGTAGGGAACACCGGGGAGCTGTTTTTT.

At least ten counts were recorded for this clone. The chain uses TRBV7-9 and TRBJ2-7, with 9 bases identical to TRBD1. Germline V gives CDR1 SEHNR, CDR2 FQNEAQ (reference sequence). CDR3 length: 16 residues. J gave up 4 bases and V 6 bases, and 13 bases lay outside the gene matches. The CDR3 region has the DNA TGTGCCAGCAGTCCACAGGGGGCGGGAGCCGGATACGAGCAGTACTTC. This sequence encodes CASSPQGAGAGYEQYF.

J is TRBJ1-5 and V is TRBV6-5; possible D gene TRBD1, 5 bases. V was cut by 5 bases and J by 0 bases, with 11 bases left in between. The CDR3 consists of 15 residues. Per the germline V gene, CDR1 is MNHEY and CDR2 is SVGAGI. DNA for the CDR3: TGTGCCAGCAGTCCTCAGGGCCCTAGCAATCAGCCCCAGCATTTT. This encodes CASSPQGPSNQPQHF.

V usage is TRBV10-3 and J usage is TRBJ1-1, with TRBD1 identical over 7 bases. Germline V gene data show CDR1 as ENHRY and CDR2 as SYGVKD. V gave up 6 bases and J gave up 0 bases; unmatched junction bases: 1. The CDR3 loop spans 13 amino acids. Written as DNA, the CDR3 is TGTGCCATCAGGGGACAGTTGAACACTGAAGCTTTCTTT. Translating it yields CAIRGQLNTEAFF.

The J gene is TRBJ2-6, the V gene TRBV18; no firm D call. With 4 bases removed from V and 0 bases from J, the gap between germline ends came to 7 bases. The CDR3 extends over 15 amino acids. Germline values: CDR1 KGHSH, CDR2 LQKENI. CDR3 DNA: TGTGCCAGCTCACAACAAACCTCTGGGGCCAACGTCCTGACTTTC. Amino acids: CASSQQTSGANVLTF.

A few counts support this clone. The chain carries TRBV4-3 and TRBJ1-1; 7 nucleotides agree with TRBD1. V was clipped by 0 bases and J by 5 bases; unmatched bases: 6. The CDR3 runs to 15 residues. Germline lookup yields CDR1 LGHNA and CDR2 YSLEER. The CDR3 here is CASSQDERQGTEAFF. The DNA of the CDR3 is TGCGCCAGCAGCCAAGATGAAAGACAGGGAACTGAAGCTTTCTTT.

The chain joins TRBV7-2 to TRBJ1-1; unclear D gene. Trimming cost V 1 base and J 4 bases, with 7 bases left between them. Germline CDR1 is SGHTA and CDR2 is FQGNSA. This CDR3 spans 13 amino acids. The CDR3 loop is CASSLGHTTEAFF. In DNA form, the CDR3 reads TGTGCCAGCAGCTTAGGGCATACCACTGAAGCTTTCTTT.

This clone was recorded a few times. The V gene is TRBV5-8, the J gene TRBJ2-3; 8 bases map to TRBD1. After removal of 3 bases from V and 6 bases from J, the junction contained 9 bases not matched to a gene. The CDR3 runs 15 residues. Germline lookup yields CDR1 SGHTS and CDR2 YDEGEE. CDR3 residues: CASSSGQGGQDTQYF. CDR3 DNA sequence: TGTGCCAGCAGCTCTGGACAGGGTGGTCAGGATACGCAGTATTTT.

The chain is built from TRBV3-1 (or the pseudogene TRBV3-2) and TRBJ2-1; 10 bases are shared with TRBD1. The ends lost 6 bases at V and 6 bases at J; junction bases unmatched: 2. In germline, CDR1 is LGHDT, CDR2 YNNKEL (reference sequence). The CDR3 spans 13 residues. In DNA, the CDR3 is TGTGCCAGCAGTCGACAGGGGGCCAATGAGCAGTTCTTC. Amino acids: CASSRQGANEQFF.

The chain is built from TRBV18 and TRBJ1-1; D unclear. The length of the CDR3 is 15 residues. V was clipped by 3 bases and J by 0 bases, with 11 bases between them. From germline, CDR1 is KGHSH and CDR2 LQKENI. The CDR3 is CASSPGRAMNTEAFF. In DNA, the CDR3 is TGTGCCAGCTCACCGGGCAGAGCCATGAACACTGAAGCTTTCTTT. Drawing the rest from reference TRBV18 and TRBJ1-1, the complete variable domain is NAGVMQNPRHLVRRRGQEARLRCSPMKGHSHVYWYRQLPEEGLKFMVYLQKENIIDESGMPKERFSAEFPKEGPSILRIQQVVRGDSAAYFCASSPGRAMNTEAFFGQGTRLTVV.

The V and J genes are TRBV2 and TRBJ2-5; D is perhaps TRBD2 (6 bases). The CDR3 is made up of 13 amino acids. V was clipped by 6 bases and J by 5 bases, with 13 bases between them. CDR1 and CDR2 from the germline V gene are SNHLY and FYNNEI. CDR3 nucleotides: TGTGCCAGCAGAACCGGGCTAGCGGAGACCCAGTACTTC. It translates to CASRTGLAETQYF.

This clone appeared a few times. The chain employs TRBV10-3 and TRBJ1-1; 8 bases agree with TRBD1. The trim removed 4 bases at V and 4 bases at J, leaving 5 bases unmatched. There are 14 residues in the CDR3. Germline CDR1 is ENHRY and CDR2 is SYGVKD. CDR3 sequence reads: CAISGQGSSTEAFF. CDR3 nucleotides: TGTGCCATCAGTGGACAGGGGTCATCCACTGAAGCTTTCTTT.

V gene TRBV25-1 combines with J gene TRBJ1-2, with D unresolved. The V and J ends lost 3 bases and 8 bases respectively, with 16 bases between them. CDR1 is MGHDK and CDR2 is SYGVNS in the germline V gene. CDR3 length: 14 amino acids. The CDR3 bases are TGTGCCAGCAGTGAGCCGGGAAAAGCGGGGGGCTACACCTTC. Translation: CASSEPGKAGGYTF.